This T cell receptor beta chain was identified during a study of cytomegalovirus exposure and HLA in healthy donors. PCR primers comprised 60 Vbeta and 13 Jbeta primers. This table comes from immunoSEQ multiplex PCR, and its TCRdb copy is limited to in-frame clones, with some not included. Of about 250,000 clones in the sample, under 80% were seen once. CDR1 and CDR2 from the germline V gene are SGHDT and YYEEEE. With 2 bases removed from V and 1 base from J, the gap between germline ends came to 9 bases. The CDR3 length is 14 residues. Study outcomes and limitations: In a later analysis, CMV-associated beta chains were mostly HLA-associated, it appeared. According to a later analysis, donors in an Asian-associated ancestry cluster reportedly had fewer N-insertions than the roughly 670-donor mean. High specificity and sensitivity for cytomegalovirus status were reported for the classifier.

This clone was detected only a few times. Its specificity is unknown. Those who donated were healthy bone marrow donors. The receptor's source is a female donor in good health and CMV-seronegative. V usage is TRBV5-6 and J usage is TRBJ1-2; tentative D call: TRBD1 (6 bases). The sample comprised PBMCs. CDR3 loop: CASSFHRVNYGYTF. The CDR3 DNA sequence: TGTGCCAGCAGCTTTCACAGGGTTAACTATGGCTACACCTTC.